One and the same sample provided the 21 T cell receptor beta chains below, sequenced in a study of shared clonotypes between healthy human individuals (dated by TCRdb to 2019 to 2021). The library was generated by the immunoSEQ multiplex PCR assay. The source is immuneACCESS, and TCRdb retained only in-frame sequences with V and J called. Part of the clones is not carried over; for the studies checked, unresolved V genes explain less than half of this, and the remainder is unexplained. For this sample the table gives more than 2,000,000 clones, of which just over 90% were detected only once. The top ten hold over 0.12% of the sample. The sample consisted of naive CD4+ T cells sorted from blood. The sample's cell subset or site label, decoded: CD45RA+ positively selected. Receptors were obtained from a man aged 18 to 30 in good health.

The rearrangement joins TRBV4-2 to TRBJ2-6; 10 bases line up with TRBD1. V lost 4 bases, J lost 0 bases, and 6 bases stayed unmatched. The CDR3 runs to 18 residues. Per germline, CDR1 LGHNA and CDR2 YNFKEQ. The CDR3 loop reads CASSPDRGRLSGANVLTF. The CDR3, as DNA: TGTGCCAGCAGCCCCGACAGGGGGCGTCTCTCTGGGGCCAACGTCCTGACTTTC.

The chain carries TRBV6-1 and TRBJ2-7; D is perhaps TRBD1 or TRBD2 (5 bases each). Trimming took 7 bases from V and 5 from J, leaving 18 bases between them. The CDR3 is 14 residues long. Germline CDR1 MNHNS, CDR2 SASEGT. The CDR3 nucleotides read TGTGCCAGCATGCCCCAGGTGGGGGATGACGAGCAGTACTTC. As protein: CASMPQVGDDEQYF.

The chain is built from TRBV6-4 and TRBJ1-1; D may be TRBD1 (5 bases). The CDR3 contains 16 residues. Germline V gives CDR1 MRHNA, CDR2 SNTAGT. V lost 6 bases to trimming and J lost 2 bases, with 19 bases between them. CDR3 sequence (DNA): TGTGCCAGCAGCCCGGGACTGGGCCGGAGTAACACTGAAGCTTTCTTT. Its protein is CASSPGLGRSNTEAFF.

As concerns this clone: Other DNA sequences of this sample code for an identical CDR3. The rearrangement joins TRBV7-9 to TRBJ2-6; D is undetermined. There are 15 residues in the CDR3. CDR1 and CDR2 (germline): SEHNR, FQNEAQ (reference sequence). V lost 1 base, J lost 1 base, and 5 bases lay in between. CDR3 in DNA: TGTGCCAGCAGCTTAGTGGGTTCTGGGGCCAACGTCCTGACTTTC. Its protein product is CASSLVGSGANVLTF.

For this clone: In the same sample, other DNA sequences code for this CDR3. The chain joins TRBV7-2 to TRBJ1-1, with a possible D match to TRBD1 (5 bases). CDR1 and CDR2 (germline): SGHTA, FQGNSA. The CDR3 consists of 13 residues. The V gene lost 5 bases and the J gene lost 1 base, with 8 bases spanning the gap. This chain's CDR3 is CASSLQGNTEAFF. CDR3 coding DNA: TGTGCCAGCAGCCTTCAGGGGAACACTGAAGCTTTCTTT. The full variable domain, completed using reference TRBV7-2 and TRBJ1-1, is GAGVSQSPSNKVTEKGKDVELRCDPISGHTALYWYRQSLGQGLEFLIYFQGNSAPDKSGLPSDRFSAERTGGSVSTLTIQRTQQEDSAVYLCASSLQGNTEAFFGQGTRLTVV.

V and J are TRBV10-2 and TRBJ1-6; D unresolved. Trimming stripped 6 bases from V and 11 bases from J, with 17 bases between. The CDR3 sequence is 14 residues long. Germline values: CDR1 WSHSY, CDR2 SAAADI. The CDR3 here is CASSLVRDGAPLHF. In nucleotides, the CDR3 is TGCGCCAGCAGCCTTGTCCGGGATGGGGCACCCCTCCACTTT.

The V gene is TRBV7-2, the J gene TRBJ2-7; TRBD2 aligns across 9 bases. Per the germline V gene, CDR1 is SGHTA and CDR2 is FQGNSA. Trimming removed 0 bases from V and 5 bases from J; junction bases left unmatched: 8. CDR3 length equals 16 residues. CDR3 sequence reads: CASSLAARGRGNEQYF. The DNA of the CDR3 is TGTGCCAGCAGCTTAGCGGCCCGCGGGAGGGGCAACGAGCAGTACTTC.

This clone has only one observation. Other DNA sequences from this sample encode an identical CDR3 as well. The V call is TRBV5-4, the J call TRBJ2-7, with D maybe TRBD2 (6 bases). The CDR3 runs to 13 residues. CDR1 and CDR2 from the germline V gene are SGHNT and YYREEE (reference sequence). V lost 4 bases, J lost 4 bases, and 12 bases lay in between. The CDR3 reads CASSLGAGYEQYF. CDR3 in DNA: TGTGCCAGCAGCCTTGGGGCGGGGTACGAGCAGTACTTC.

The gene calls are TRBV10-3 and TRBJ2-1, with 12 bases matching TRBD2. Trimming at V came to 11 bases and at J to 0 bases, leaving 5 bases not matched to a gene. The CDR3 has 15 residues. Germline loops: CDR1 ENHRY, CDR2 SYGVKD. The CDR3 sequence is CASMTSGGSYNEQFF. In DNA form, the CDR3 reads TGTGCCTCGATGACTAGCGGGGGCTCCTACAATGAGCAGTTCTTC.

A note on this clone: The same CDR3 can be traced to other DNA sequences in this sample. The J gene is TRBJ2-3, the V gene TRBV7-3; D remains ambiguous. V lost 2 bases, J lost 0 bases, and 6 bases lay in between. This CDR3 region has 14 residues. Germline CDR1 and CDR2: SGHTA and FQGTGA. The CDR3 spells CASSLGVSTDTQYF. The CDR3 bases are TGTGCCAGCAGCTTAGGGGTGAGCACAGATACGCAGTATTTT.

This sequence joins TRBV19 and TRBJ1-4, with no clear D. V shed 3 bases and J shed 3 bases, with 11 bases lying between them. The CDR3 sequence is 15 residues long. Germline V gene data show CDR1 as LNHDA and CDR2 as SQIVND (reference sequence). The CDR3 DNA sequence: TGTGCCAGTAGTATTTGGGGTTCATCTAATGAAAAACTGTTTTTT. Translated, it gives CASSIWGSSNEKLFF.

The chain recombines TRBV7-2 with TRBJ2-5, with D perhaps TRBD2 (5 bases). From germline, CDR1 is SGHTA and CDR2 FQGNSA. Trimming left V 3 bases short and J 5 bases short, with 10 bases between. This CDR3 is built from 13 residues. The CDR3 region is CASSFLRGETQYF. DNA for the CDR3: TGTGCCAGCAGCTTTCTCCGAGGGGAGACCCAGTACTTC.

The chain couples TRBV6-6 to TRBJ2-7; 7 bases line up with TRBD1. This CDR3 contains 13 residues. CDR1 is MNHNY and CDR2 is SVGAGI in the germline V gene (reference sequence). V lost 11 bases and J lost 1; bases outside the gene matches: 8. The CDR3 region is CAGEDRASYEQYF. CDR3 sequence (DNA): TGTGCCGGAGAAGACAGGGCTTCCTACGAGCAGTACTTC.

Points on this clone: Other DNA sequences in the same sample also yield this CDR3. This rearrangement joins TRBV5-1 to TRBJ1-1, with TRBD1 matching 8 bases. The CDR3 length is 15 residues. V trimming: 4 bases; J trimming: 0 bases; junction bases outside the gene matches: 5. Germline-derived CDR1 and CDR2 are SGHRS and YFSETQ. The CDR3 DNA is TGCGCCAGCAGCGATGGGACAGGTATGAACACTGAAGCTTTCTTT. Its translation is CASSDGTGMNTEAFF. Variable domain in full (rest from reference TRBV5-1 and TRBJ1-1): KAGVTQTPRYLIKTRGQQVTLSCSPISGHRSVSWYQQTPGQGLQFLFEYFSETQRNKGNFPGRFSGRQFSNSRSEMNVSTLELGDSALYLCASSDGTGMNTEAFFGQGTRLTVV.

The genes are TRBV30 and TRBJ2-2, with no clear D. The CDR3 is 10 residues long. Trimming stripped 5 bases from V and 7 bases from J, with 5 bases between. Germline V CDR1 and CDR2: GTSNPN, SVGIG (reference sequence). CDR3 loop: CAWDHGELFF. The CDR3 region has the DNA TGTGCCTGGGACCACGGGGAGCTGTTTTTT. Drawing the rest from reference TRBV30 and TRBJ2-2, the complete variable domain is SQTIHQWPATLVQPVGSPLSLECTVEGTSNPNLYWYRQAAGRGLQLLFYSVGIGQISSEVPQNLSASRPQDRQFILSSKKLLLSDSGFYLCAWDHGELFFGEGSRLTVL.

This rearrangement joins TRBV11-2 to TRBJ2-7; tentative D call: TRBD2 (6 bases). V lost 1 base to trimming and J lost 3 bases, with 16 bases between them. Per the germline V gene, CDR1 is SGHAT and CDR2 is FQNNGV. This CDR3 contains 16 residues. The CDR3 DNA follows: TGTGCCAGCAGCTTAGGTGTCGGGGGACCGGGCTACGAGCAGTACTTC. Its translation: CASSLGVGGPGYEQYF.

The rearrangement joins TRBV10-3 to TRBJ1-2; the D gene is possibly TRBD1 (5 bases). V lost 0 bases and J lost 6, with 17 bases in between. The V gene's germline CDR1 is ENHRY and CDR2 SYGVKD. The CDR3 length is 16 residues. The CDR3 sequence: CAISESPTPQGDGYTF. In nucleotides, the CDR3 is TGTGCCATCAGTGAGTCCCCGACCCCTCAGGGAGATGGCTACACCTTC.

The chain joins TRBV4-1 to TRBJ2-5; the D is unclear. Deletions cut 2 bases from V and 4 bases from J, with 14 bases between. Germline V CDR1 and CDR2: MGHRA, YSYEKL. The CDR3 length is 15 residues. The CDR3: CASSQTGSPGETQYF. The CDR3 DNA reads TGCGCCAGCAGCCAAACCGGCTCCCCTGGAGAGACCCAGTACTTC.

With respect to this clone: This specimen includes other DNA sequences encoding the same CDR3. The DNA for the CDR3 is TGTGCCAGCAGCGCCCCAGGGGCAACTAATGAAAAACTGTTTTTT. It specifies CASSAPGATNEKLFF. The chain is built from TRBV7-9 and TRBJ1-4; tentatively, D is TRBD1 (6 bases). This CDR3 has 15 residues. Germline V gene sequence: CDR1 SEHNR, CDR2 FQNEAQ (reference sequence). V was pared by 5 bases and J by 0 bases, with 10 bases between. The variable domain in full, with the rest retrieved from reference TRBV7-9 and TRBJ1-4, is DTGVSQNPRHKITKRGQNVTFRCDPISEHNRLYWYRQTLGQGPEFLTYFQNEAQLEKSRLLSDRFSAERPKGSFSTLEIQRTEQGDSAMYLCASSAPGATNEKLFFGSGTQLSVL.

Remarks on this clone: In the same sample, other DNA sequences code for this CDR3. The chain uses TRBV19 and TRBJ2-1; 11 nucleotides align to TRBD2. This CDR3 region has 16 residues. Trimming at V came to 7 bases and at J to 0 bases, leaving 5 bases not matched to a gene. Per germline, CDR1 LNHDA and CDR2 SQIVND (reference sequence). For the CDR3, the DNA is TGTGCCAGTAAGGGTCTAGCGGGAGGCTCCTACAATGAGCAGTTCTTC. This encodes CASKGLAGGSYNEQFF.

The CDR3 region is CSVVPRTNYGYTF. The CDR3 region has the DNA TGCAGCGTTGTTCCTCGGACGAACTATGGCTACACCTTC. This sequence joins TRBV29-1 and TRBJ1-2, with D unresolved. Germline assignment: CDR1 SQVTM and CDR2 ANQGSEA. The length of the CDR3 is 13 residues. The V gene lost 4 bases and the J gene lost 2 bases, with 11 bases spanning the gap.